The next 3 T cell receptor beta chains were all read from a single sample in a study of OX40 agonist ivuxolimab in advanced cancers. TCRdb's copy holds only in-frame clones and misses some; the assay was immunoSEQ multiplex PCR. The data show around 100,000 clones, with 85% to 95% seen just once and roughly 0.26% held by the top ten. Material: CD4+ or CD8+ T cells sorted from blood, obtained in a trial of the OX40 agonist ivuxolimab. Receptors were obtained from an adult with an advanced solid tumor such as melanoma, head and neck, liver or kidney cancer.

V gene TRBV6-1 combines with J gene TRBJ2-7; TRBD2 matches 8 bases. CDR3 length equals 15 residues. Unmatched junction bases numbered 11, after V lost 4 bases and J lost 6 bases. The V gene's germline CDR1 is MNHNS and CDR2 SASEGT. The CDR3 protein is CASSVYSGALGEQYF. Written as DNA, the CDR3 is TGTGCCAGCAGTGTCTATAGCGGGGCCTTGGGCGAGCAGTACTTC.

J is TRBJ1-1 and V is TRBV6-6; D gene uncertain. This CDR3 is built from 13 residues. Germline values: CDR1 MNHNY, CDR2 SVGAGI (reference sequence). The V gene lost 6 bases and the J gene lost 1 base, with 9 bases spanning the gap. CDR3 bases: TGTGCCAGCAGGGGCTTATCGAACACTGAAGCTTTCTTT. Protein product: CASRGLSNTEAFF.

As DNA, the CDR3 is TGCGCCAGCAGCTTGGGTGAACAGGGACCAAAGAGCTATGGCTACACCTTC. The encoded protein is CASSLGEQGPKSYGYTF. The J gene is TRBJ1-2, the V gene TRBV5-1; D is perhaps TRBD1 (6 bases). CDR1 is SGHRS, CDR2 YFSETQ, per germline. This CDR3 has 17 amino acids. V lost 0 bases and J 4 bases, leaving 19 bases between the germline ends. Full variable domain (rest looked up from reference TRBV5-1 and TRBJ1-2): KAGVTQTPRYLIKTRGQQVTLSCSPISGHRSVSWYQQTPGQGLQFLFEYFSETQRNKGNFPGRFSGRQFSNSRSEMNVSTLELGDSALYLCASSLGEQGPKSYGYTFGSGTRLTVV.